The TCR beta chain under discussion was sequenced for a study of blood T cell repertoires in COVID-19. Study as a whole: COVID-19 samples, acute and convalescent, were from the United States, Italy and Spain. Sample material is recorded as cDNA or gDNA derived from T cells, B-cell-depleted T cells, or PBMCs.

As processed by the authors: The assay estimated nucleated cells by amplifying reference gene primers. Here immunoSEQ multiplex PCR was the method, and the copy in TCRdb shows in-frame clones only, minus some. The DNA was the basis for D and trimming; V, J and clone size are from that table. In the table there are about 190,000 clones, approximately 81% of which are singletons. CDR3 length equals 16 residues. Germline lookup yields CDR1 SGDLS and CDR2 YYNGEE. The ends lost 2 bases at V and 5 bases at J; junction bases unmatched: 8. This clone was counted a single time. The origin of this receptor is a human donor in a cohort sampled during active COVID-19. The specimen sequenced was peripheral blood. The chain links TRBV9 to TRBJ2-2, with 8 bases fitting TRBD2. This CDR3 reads CASSVTAGVGTGELFF. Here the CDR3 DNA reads TGTGCCAGCAGCGTCACAGCGGGAGTAGGTACCGGGGAGCTGTTTTTT.